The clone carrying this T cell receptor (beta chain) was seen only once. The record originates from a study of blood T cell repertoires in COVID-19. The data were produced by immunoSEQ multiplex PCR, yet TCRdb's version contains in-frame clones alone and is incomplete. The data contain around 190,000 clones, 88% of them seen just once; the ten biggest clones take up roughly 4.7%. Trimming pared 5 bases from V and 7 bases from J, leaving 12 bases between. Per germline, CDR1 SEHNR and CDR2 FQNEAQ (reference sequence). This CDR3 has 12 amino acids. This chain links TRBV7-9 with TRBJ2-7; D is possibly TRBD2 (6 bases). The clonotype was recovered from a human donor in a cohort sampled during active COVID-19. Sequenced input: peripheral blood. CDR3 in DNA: TGTGCCAGCAGCCCCCCTGGGAGGGAGCAGTACTTC. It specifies CASSPPGREQYF.